A selection of T cell receptor beta chains follows, all from one sample in a study of blood T cells in healthy people across ages. One entry per CDR3 protein results from TCRdb running MiXCR on the 5' RACE reads. Found here are 1.5 million to 2 million distinct CDR3 sequences, roughly 27% of them singletons; the top ten hold 7.7%. Sample: blood. These receptors came from a woman younger than 45 in good health. Each CDR3 is given with its conserved first and last residue. Fields, in order: CDR3 length, V gene, clone size, J gene, CDR3 protein. Only some rows state a clone size, as once, few, many or a class for expanded clones.

cdr3_length: 13
v_call: TRBV11-2
clone_size: .
j_call: TRBJ1-1
cdr3_aa: CASSLLGSGEAFF

cdr3_length: 17
v_call: TRBV10-3
clone_size: .
j_call: TRBJ2-2
cdr3_aa: CAISDVTSGRGTWELFF

cdr3_length: 13
v_call: TRBV3-1
clone_size: many
j_call: TRBJ1-2
cdr3_aa: CASSQGTNYGYTF

cdr3_length: 14
v_call: TRBV12-3/TRBV12-4
clone_size: few
j_call: TRBJ2-3
cdr3_aa: CASSRDRVTDTQYF

cdr3_length: 13
v_call: TRBV30
clone_size: .
j_call: TRBJ1-2
cdr3_aa: CAWSVQQDYGYTF

cdr3_length: 13
v_call: TRBV7-2
clone_size: .
j_call: TRBJ2-7
cdr3_aa: CVSSSPISYEQYF

cdr3_length: 16
v_call: TRBV20-1
clone_size: few
j_call: TRBJ2-3
cdr3_aa: CSASRLAGDWEDTQYF

cdr3_length: 12
v_call: TRBV12-3/TRBV12-4
clone_size: .
j_call: TRBJ1-1
cdr3_aa: CASSLWSTEAFF

cdr3_length: 13
v_call: TRBV29-1
clone_size: many
j_call: TRBJ2-4
cdr3_aa: CSVAGTAKNIQYF

cdr3_length: 13
v_call: TRBV7-2
clone_size: many
j_call: TRBJ2-4
cdr3_aa: CASSLNGQNIQYF

cdr3_length: 13
v_call: TRBV11-2
clone_size: few
j_call: TRBJ2-1
cdr3_aa: CASSQNRGGEQFF

cdr3_length: 14
v_call: TRBV20-1
clone_size: once
j_call: TRBJ2-7
cdr3_aa: CSAIGGLALYEQYF

cdr3_length: 13
v_call: TRBV6-5
clone_size: .
j_call: TRBJ1-1
cdr3_aa: CASSQGPSRSAFF

cdr3_length: 14
v_call: TRBV20-1
clone_size: few
j_call: TRBJ2-5
cdr3_aa: CSAPVYSGGETQYF

cdr3_length: 13
v_call: TRBV7-6
clone_size: many
j_call: TRBJ1-6
cdr3_aa: CASSRLGVSPLHF

cdr3_length: 15
v_call: TRBV4-1
clone_size: few
j_call: TRBJ1-2
cdr3_aa: CASSQDRRDGDGYTF

cdr3_length: 15
v_call: TRBV18
clone_size: few
j_call: TRBJ1-5
cdr3_aa: CASSQSTGADQPQHF

cdr3_length: 18
v_call: TRBV12-3/TRBV12-4
clone_size: few
j_call: TRBJ2-1
cdr3_aa: CASTHKGLAGVAYNEQFF

cdr3_length: 16
v_call: TRBV19
clone_size: few
j_call: TRBJ2-4
cdr3_aa: CASHRRGGLAKNIQYF

cdr3_length: 16
v_call: TRBV5-6
clone_size: .
j_call: TRBJ2-3
cdr3_aa: CASSLGAPVGTDTQYF

cdr3_length: 15
v_call: TRBV6-5
clone_size: .
j_call: TRBJ2-1
cdr3_aa: CASSPRGGRYNEQFF

cdr3_length: 16
v_call: TRBV12-3/TRBV12-4
clone_size: many
j_call: TRBJ2-1
cdr3_aa: CASSDSGVREGNEQFF

cdr3_length: 16
v_call: TRBV5-1
clone_size: .
j_call: TRBJ2-3
cdr3_aa: CASSLDVGGNTDTQYF

cdr3_length: 13
v_call: TRBV10-3
clone_size: .
j_call: TRBJ2-1
cdr3_aa: CASRHSSYNEQFF

cdr3_length: 15
v_call: TRBV7-9
clone_size: .
j_call: TRBJ2-6
cdr3_aa: CASSFSGGTPNVLTF

cdr3_length: 15
v_call: TRBV5-1
clone_size: many
j_call: TRBJ2-1
cdr3_aa: CASSPLSTINNEQFF

cdr3_length: 15
v_call: TRBV24-1
clone_size: .
j_call: .
cdr3_aa: CATSDAGQEGETQYF